This passage covers 16 T cell receptor beta chains from one sample sequenced in a study of T cell responses to AZD1222 COVID-19 vaccine. The data were produced by immunoSEQ multiplex PCR, yet TCRdb's version contains in-frame clones alone and is incomplete. This table holds nearly 90,000 clones, about 90% found once. The sequencing used peripheral blood, collected on day 0 of MenACWY control vaccination. The receptors were gathered from an adult in good health.

The V call is TRBV12-5, the J call TRBJ1-2; 9 bases are shared with TRBD1. J gave up 4 bases and V 0 bases, and 12 bases lay outside the gene matches. This CDR3 region has 18 residues. Germline V gives CDR1 LGHNT, CDR2 FRNRAP. The CDR3 sequence: CASGLVSYRGLSVYGYTF. The DNA of the CDR3 is TGTGCTAGTGGTTTGGTAAGTTACAGGGGGCTTTCGGTCTATGGCTACACCTTC. Together with reference TRBV12-5 and TRBJ1-2, the CDR3 gives the full variable domain: DARVTQTPRHKVTEMGQEVTMRCQPILGHNTVFWYRQTMMQGLELLAYFRNRAPLDDSGMPKDRFSAEMPDATLATLKIQPSEPRDSAVYFCASGLVSYRGLSVYGYTFGSGTRLTVV.

This chain connects TRBV18 to TRBJ2-3, with D possibly matching TRBD2 (5 bases). V gave up 1 base and J gave up 6 bases, with 5 bases separating them. The CDR3 is made up of 12 amino acids. The germline gives CDR1 KGHSH, CDR2 LQKENI. CDR3 in amino acids: CASSPLADTQYF. As DNA, the CDR3 is TGTGCCAGCTCACCACTAGCGGATACGCAGTATTTT.

The V gene is TRBV5-1, the J gene TRBJ1-1; tentative D call: TRBD1 (5 bases). The CDR3 length is 14 residues. The V end lost 1 base, the J end lost 5 bases, and 12 bases lay between the germline ends. CDR1 is SGHRS, CDR2 YFSETQ, per germline. DNA of the CDR3: TGCGCCAGCAGCTTGCCCACGGGGGATACTGAAGCTTTCTTT. It encodes CASSLPTGDTEAFF.

The V and J genes are TRBV4-1 and TRBJ1-3; D gene uncertain. V lost 2 bases, J lost 1 base, and 6 bases lay in between. From germline, CDR1 is MGHRA and CDR2 YSYEKL. The CDR3 has 14 residues. DNA of the CDR3: TGCGCCAGCAGCCAACAAGGGTCTGGAAACACCATATATTTT. It codes for CASSQQGSGNTIYF.

A note on this clone: This specimen includes other DNA sequences encoding the same CDR3. V and J are TRBV5-1 and TRBJ1-5, with D possibly matching TRBD1 (5 bases). The CDR3 is 14 amino acids. CDR1 and CDR2 (germline): SGHRS, YFSETQ. V lost 5 bases and J lost 3, with 12 bases in between. DNA for the CDR3: TGCGCCAGCAGTCCTGACAGCCTCAATCAGCCCCAGCATTTT. The encoded protein is CASSPDSLNQPQHF.

This clone was observed a single time. This chain connects TRBV18 to TRBJ2-7; a possible D gene is TRBD1 (6 bases). The CDR3 sequence is 14 residues long. The germline V gene encodes CDR1 KGHSH and CDR2 LQKENI. V lost 3 bases to trimming and J lost 5 bases, with 14 bases between them. The CDR3 sequence: CASSPQGLGDEQYF. In DNA form, the CDR3 reads TGTGCCAGCTCACCCCAGGGGTTGGGCGACGAGCAGTACTTC.

The DNA for the CDR3 is TGTGCCAGCAGGCCCCGGGACAGGGCGGCCTACGAGCAGTACTTC. Its protein product is CASRPRDRAAYEQYF. The chain recombines TRBV5-6 with TRBJ2-7; 9 nucleotides align to TRBD1. Per the germline V gene, CDR1 is SGHDT and CDR2 is YYEEEE. Unmatched junction bases numbered 8, after V lost 5 bases and J lost 2 bases. The CDR3 runs to 15 residues.

V gene TRBV14 combines with J gene TRBJ2-7; TRBD1 is a possible D gene (5 bases). CDR3 size: 13 residues. CDR1 SGHDN and CDR2 FVKESK come from the germline V gene. V lost 8 bases and J lost 3, with 14 bases in between. CDR3 amino acids: CASSGHGYYEQYF. In DNA, the CDR3 is TGTGCCAGCTCAGGACACGGCTACTACGAGCAGTACTTC.

The chain carries TRBV20-1 and TRBJ1-1, with D perhaps TRBD1 (6 bases). V gave up 3 bases and J gave up 4 bases, with 15 bases separating them. The germline V gene has CDR1 DFQATT and CDR2 SNEGSKA (reference sequence). The CDR3 spans 14 residues. Here the CDR3 DNA reads TGCAGTGCTAGTAACAGGGCGGCTGGCACTGAAGCTTTCTTT. Its protein is CSASNRAAGTEAFF.

This sequence joins TRBV13 and TRBJ1-6; 7 bases fit TRBD1. The CDR3 extends over 13 amino acids. The V gene's germline CDR1 is PRHDT and CDR2 FYEKMQ (reference sequence). The J segment lost 8 bases and the V segment lost 6 bases, leaving 4 bases of the junction unmatched. CDR3 amino acids: CASSSTGDSPLHF. CDR3 sequence (DNA): TGTGCCAGCAGTTCTACAGGGGATTCACCCCTCCACTTT. Drawing the rest from reference TRBV13 and TRBJ1-6, the complete variable domain is AAGVIQSPRHLIKEKRETATLKCYPIPRHDTVYWYQQGPGQDPQFLISFYEKMQSDKGSIPDRFSAQQFSDYHSELNMSSLELGDSALYFCASSSTGDSPLHFGNGTRLTVT.

The rearrangement joins TRBV6-5 to TRBJ1-1, with TRBD1 as a possible D gene (5 bases). The CDR3 has 15 amino acids. CDR1 is MNHEY, CDR2 SVGAGI, per germline. V lost 6 bases and J lost 0, with 14 bases in between. For the CDR3, the DNA is TGTGCCAGCAGGCCGGGGTGGGGGTTGAACACTGAAGCTTTCTTT. It yields the protein CASRPGWGLNTEAFF.

The chain uses TRBV11-1 and TRBJ1-6; D gene ambiguous. This CDR3 region has 15 residues. V was cut by 2 bases and J by 8 bases, with 13 bases left in between. Per germline, CDR1 SGHAT and CDR2 FQDESV (reference sequence). As DNA, the CDR3 is TGTGCCAGCAGCTTAAGTCCGGACGGGGATTCACCCCTCCACTTT. Translation: CASSLSPDGDSPLHF.

The chain recombines TRBV12-3 or TRBV12-4 with TRBJ2-1; D gene unclear. The V end was cut by 3 bases, the J end by 6 bases, with 6 bases between. The CDR3 length is 12 residues. The CDR3 DNA reads as TGTGCCAGCAGTTTTCCCTTCAATGAGCAGTTCTTC. It translates to CASSFPFNEQFF.

The chain carries TRBV15 and TRBJ1-4, with 8 bases fitting TRBD1. The CDR3 loop spans 15 amino acids. Unmatched junction bases numbered 5, after V lost 2 bases and J lost 6 bases. Germline values: CDR1 LNHNV, CDR2 YYDKDF (reference sequence). DNA for the CDR3: TGTGCCACCAGCAGACCCCAGGGGGCGGATGAAAAACTGTTTTTT. This encodes CATSRPQGADEKLFF. Complete variable domain (other parts from reference TRBV15 and TRBJ1-4): DAMVIQNPRYQVTQFGKPVTLSCSQTLNHNVMYWYQQKSSQAPKLLFHYYDKDFNNEADTPDNFQSRRPNTSFCFLDIRSPGLGDTAMYLCATSRPQGADEKLFFGSGTQLSVL.

The rearrangement uses TRBV9 and TRBJ2-7, with 13 positions matching TRBD2. Germline CDR1 SGDLS, CDR2 YYNGEE. J gave up 5 bases and V 1 base, and 6 bases lay outside the gene matches. The CDR3 is made up of 16 amino acids. As DNA, the CDR3 is TGTGCCAGCAGCGTAAGGGGGACTAGCGGGGTCGACGAGCAGTACTTC. This sequence encodes CASSVRGTSGVDEQYF. Drawing the rest from reference TRBV9 and TRBJ2-7, the complete variable domain is DSGVTQTPKHLITATGQRVTLRCSPRSGDLSVYWYQQSLDQGLQFLIQYYNGEERAKGNILERFSAQQFPDLHSELNLSSLELGDSALYFCASSVRGTSGVDEQYFGPGTRLTVT.

In this sample, this clone turned up once. The gene calls are TRBV7-2 and TRBJ2-1; D possibly corresponds to TRBD1 (6 bases). V lost 6 bases, J lost 2 bases, and 20 bases lay in between. The germline V gene has CDR1 SGHTA and CDR2 FQGNSA. This CDR3 has 17 amino acids. The CDR3 region is CASRAPVGGSAYNEQFF. The DNA of the CDR3 is TGTGCCAGCAGAGCTCCAGTAGGGGGAAGTGCCTACAATGAGCAGTTCTTC.